Listed below are T cell receptor beta chains from one sample, sequenced in a study of blood T cell repertoires in COVID-19. Profiled with immunoSEQ multiplex PCR; TCRdb holds only in-frame clones, not every one. The repertoire has 150,000 to 250,000 clones, 94% of them found once; the top ten carry 0.76%. The sequencing sample was made of peripheral blood. The receptor source for this set is a young man with COVID-19, enrolled during active disease. The CDR3 runs from the conserved cysteine through the conserved F or W. A D gene is named only where the DNA matches it firmly. Clone size, where shown, is once, few, many, or a class for clones that have expanded.

size	V	D	J	DNA	CDR3
NA	TRBV6-5	NA	TRBJ2-5	TGTGCCAGCGAGGATCCGGTAGAGGGGACCCAGTACTTC	CASEDPVEGTQYF
NA	TRBV5-1	TRBD1	TRBJ1-1	TGCGCCAGCCGATCGGGACAGGGGGGCACTGAAGCTTTCTTT	CASRSGQGGTEAFF
NA	TRBV7-3	NA	TRBJ2-7	TGTGCCAGCAGCCCCGACGACAGTAAAGCGTACGAGCAGTACTTC	CASSPDDSKAYEQYF
NA	TRBV2	TRBD1	TRBJ2-5	TGTGCCAGCAGTTGGGACAGACAAGAGACCCAGTACTTC	CASSWDRQETQYF
NA	TRBV3-1/TRBV3-2	TRBD1	TRBJ1-1	TGTGCCAGCAGCGGGACAGGGAACCTACTGGGGGCTTTCTTT	CASSGTGNLLGAFF
NA	TRBV19	TRBD1	TRBJ1-1	TGTGCCAGTAGTCCCCTGGACAGGGGCGAGAACACTGAAGCTTTCTTT	CASSPLDRGENTEAFF
NA	TRBV11-3	TRBD1	TRBJ1-1	TGTGCCAGCAGCCGCGGGACAGGGGCCGATACTGAAGCTTTCTTT	CASSRGTGADTEAFF
NA	TRBV5-1	TRBD1	TRBJ2-3	TGCGCCAGCAGCCTGGGACAGCCAGCAGATACGCAGTATTTT	CASSLGQPADTQYF
NA	TRBV25-1	NA	TRBJ1-2	TGTGCCAGCAGTGGCGGGTACGGCTACACCTTC	CASSGGYGYTF
NA	TRBV9	NA	TRBJ1-6	TGTGCCAGCAGCTCCAACTCTCGGGAGATTTCACCCCTCCACTTT	CASSSNSREISPLHF
NA	TRBV27	TRBD2	TRBJ2-1	TGTGCCAGCAGTTCCCCTGGGACTAGCGGGGGTAGGAATGAGCAGTTCTTC	CASSSPGTSGGRNEQFF
NA	TRBV5-4	NA	TRBJ2-1	TGTGCCAGCAGCTTGTTGGAACGTCGGGGCAATGAGCAGTTCTTC	CASSLLERRGNEQFF
NA	TRBV5-1	NA	TRBJ2-2	TGCGCCAGCAGCTTGACAGAAACCGGGGAGCTGTTTTTT	CASSLTETGELFF
NA	TRBV4-1	NA	TRBJ1-5	TGCGCCAGCAGCCAACGACAGATTTTCAGCAATCAGCCCCAGCATTTT	CASSQRQIFSNQPQHF
NA	TRBV6-5	NA	TRBJ2-3	TGTGCCAGCACCATCGGGGGATCCTTAGGCGATACGCAGTATTTT	CASTIGGSLGDTQYF
NA	TRBV5-1	NA	TRBJ2-2	TGCGCCAGCAGTGTCTCCACAGCGAACACCGGGGAGCTGTTTTTT	CASSVSTANTGELFF
NA	TRBV27	NA	TRBJ1-2	TGTGCCACTCGGTTCGGTGGAGTGGGTGGCTACACCTTC	CATRFGGVGGYTF
NA	TRBV7-2	NA	TRBJ1-2	TGTGCCAGCAGCTCCCCCGGAGGCTATGGCTACACCTTC	CASSSPGGYGYTF
NA	TRBV5-5	NA	TRBJ2-1	TGTGCCAGCAGCTTGCGGGGTGAGTCATACAATGAGCAGTTCTTC	CASSLRGESYNEQFF
NA	TRBV6-5	NA	TRBJ2-7	TGTGCCAGCAGTCGTGACAGCCCCTACGAGCAGTACTTC	CASSRDSPYEQYF
NA	TRBV7-3	TRBD1	TRBJ1-1	TGTGCCAGCAGCTTCTGGGGGACAGGGGGGCCCACTGAAGCTTTCTTT	CASSFWGTGGPTEAFF
NA	TRBV27	TRBD1	TRBJ1-2	TGTGCCAGCAGTTTACTGGGACAGGGGGGTGATCGTGGCTACACCTTC	CASSLLGQGGDRGYTF
NA	TRBV5-4	NA	TRBJ1-2	TGTGCCAGCAGCCCGGGAGGACAGACTAACTATGGCTACACCTTC	CASSPGGQTNYGYTF
NA	TRBV9	TRBD2	TRBJ2-3	TGTGCCAGCATCCTCTCGAAGCGGGGGGGCGAAGATACGCAGTATTTT	CASILSKRGGEDTQYF
NA	TRBV18	NA	TRBJ1-2	TGTGCCAGCTCACCCATAGCGGGGCGAAATAACTATGGCTACACCTTC	CASSPIAGRNNYGYTF
NA	TRBV12-3/TRBV12-4	NA	TRBJ2-5	TGTGCCAGCAGCTTAGGGCAGAAAGAGACCCAGTACTTC	CASSLGQKETQYF
once	TRBV19	NA	TRBJ2-1	TGTGCCAGTAGTATTGAGCGGCGCTCCTACAATGAGCAGTTCTTC	CASSIERRSYNEQFF
NA	TRBV5-6	TRBD1	TRBJ1-4	TGTGCCAGCAGCTTGATGGGGACAGACAATGAAAAACTGTTTTTT	CASSLMGTDNEKLFF
NA	TRBV9	TRBD1	TRBJ2-5	TGTGCCAGCAGCGCGTGGGACAGGGCGGAGACCCAGTACTTC	CASSAWDRAETQYF
NA	TRBV3-1/TRBV3-2	NA	TRBJ2-7	TGTGCCAGCAGCCAATCACTAGTCAAGCAGTACTTC	CASSQSLVKQYF
NA	TRBV18	NA	TRBJ1-6	TGTGCCAGCTCACCATCGTTACAGGGCTATAATTCACCCCTCCACTTT	CASSPSLQGYNSPLHF
NA	TRBV11-2	NA	TRBJ1-1	TGTGCCAGCAGCCAAATGGAGCCTCGGGCTTTCTTT	CASSQMEPRAFF
NA	TRBV19	TRBD1	TRBJ2-7	TGTGCCAGTAGCCGACAGGGGCCCCTGGACGAGCAGTACTTC	CASSRQGPLDEQYF
NA	TRBV7-3	TRBD1	TRBJ1-6	TGTGCCAGCAGCTTAAGGGGACAGGGTAATGCACCCCTCCACTTT	CASSLRGQGNAPLHF
NA	TRBV7-9	NA	TRBJ1-4	TGTGCCAGCAGCCAAACAGGGTGGGGTGAAAAACTGTTTTTT	CASSQTGWGEKLFF
NA	TRBV5-4	NA	TRBJ1-2	TGTGCCAGCAGCTTGGCTGGGGAGGATGGCTACACCTTC	CASSLAGEDGYTF
NA	TRBV4-1	TRBD1	TRBJ2-2	TGCGCCAGCAGCCGATCCGGGACAGGGGGTTTGAACACCGGGGAGCTGTTTTTT	CASSRSGTGGLNTGELFF
few	TRBV29-1	NA	TRBJ2-2	TGCAGCGTTCTAGGGGTCTCGAACACCGGGGAGCTGTTTTTT	CSVLGVSNTGELFF
NA	TRBV6-5	NA	TRBJ1-2	TGTGCCAGCAGTACCTCACGGGGAGAGAACTATGGCTACACCTTC	CASSTSRGENYGYTF
NA	TRBV29-1	NA	TRBJ1-3	TGCAGCGTTGTTGAGGGCTTGGGAAACACCATATATTTT	CSVVEGLGNTIYF
NA	TRBV4-1	NA	TRBJ1-1	TGCGCCAGCAGCCAAGACTTCCAGGAGGTCTTGAACACTGAAGCTTTCTTT	CASSQDFQEVLNTEAFF
NA	TRBV5-1	TRBD2	TRBJ2-3	TGCGCCAGCAGCATGCTAGCGGGGGCCCATAGCACAGATACGCAGTATTTT	CASSMLAGAHSTDTQYF
NA	TRBV5-6	NA	TRBJ1-6	TGTGCCAGCAGCTTGGACGCGCCCTATAATTCACCCCTCCACTTT	CASSLDAPYNSPLHF
NA	TRBV14	NA	TRBJ2-5	TGTGCCAGCAGCCAATTTTCTCTGGGGGCGGAGACCCAGTACTTC	CASSQFSLGAETQYF
NA	TRBV9	NA	TRBJ2-7	TGTGCCAGCAGCGTAGAAGGGTTCGGGGACGAGCAGTACTTC	CASSVEGFGDEQYF
NA	TRBV11-2	NA	TRBJ2-1	TGTGCCAGCAGCTTAGAGGGGGCCGGTGAGCAGTTCTTC	CASSLEGAGEQFF
NA	TRBV2	TRBD1	TRBJ2-7	TGTGCCAGCAGGCAACAGGGGTTGTTCGACGAGCAGTACTTC	CASRQQGLFDEQYF
NA	TRBV5-6	TRBD1	TRBJ2-7	TGTGCCAGCAGCTTCGCCGGGACAGGGAGGGCCGAGCAGTACTTC	CASSFAGTGRAEQYF
NA	TRBV5-1	NA	TRBJ1-2	TGCGCCAGCAGCTTGACGGCCTCGAGGGGCTACACCTTC	CASSLTASRGYTF
NA	TRBV20-1	TRBD1	TRBJ1-4	TGCAGTGCTAGTGGTATGGTGCAGGGGGCGAGGGCTAATGAAAAACTGTTTTTT	CSASGMVQGARANEKLFF
few	TRBV3-1/TRBV3-2	TRBD1	TRBJ1-2	TGTGCCAGCAGCCAAGTAAACAGGGGGCCTCGTGGCTACACCTTC	CASSQVNRGPRGYTF
once	TRBV3-1/TRBV3-2	NA	TRBJ2-3	TGTGCCAGCAGCCCGGGAACCGGGTATTGGGGCACAGATACGCAGTATTTT	CASSPGTGYWGTDTQYF
NA	TRBV2	NA	TRBJ1-2	TGTGCCAGCAGACGAATACCCGGGACAATTAACTATGGCTACACCTTC	CASRRIPGTINYGYTF
once	TRBV6-5	NA	TRBJ1-4	TGTGCCAGCACGGCGGGGCCAACTAATGAAAAACTGTTTTTT	CASTAGPTNEKLFF
NA	TRBV11-2	TRBD1	TRBJ1-4	TGTGCCAGCAGCACGGGACAGGGAAATGAAAAACTGTTTTTT	CASSTGQGNEKLFF
NA	TRBV3-1/TRBV3-2	TRBD1	TRBJ1-4	TGTGCCAGCAGCCAAGGACAGGGGTATGAAAAACTGTTTTTT	CASSQGQGYEKLFF
NA	TRBV6-5	NA	TRBJ1-5	TGTGCCAGCAGTTACTCGAGCAGGGGAAGCAATCAGCCCCAGCATTTT	CASSYSSRGSNQPQHF
NA	TRBV3-1/TRBV3-2	TRBD1	TRBJ1-1	TGTGCCAGTCGACCAGGGGGCCTCACTGAAGCTTTCTTT	CASRPGGLTEAFF
NA	TRBV7-4	NA	TRBJ2-7	TGTGCCAGCATCCTATCGGGATGGCGGGGCTCCTACGAGCAGTACTTC	CASILSGWRGSYEQYF